The sequence of this T cell receptor (beta chain) was determined in a study of identical twins. Study findings and constraints: A lower insertion count was a feature of abundant cord blood beta clonotypes, with no such feature in memory repertoires.

The ends were cut back, 5 bases at V and 1 base at J, with 15 bases in the middle. This CDR3 has 16 residues. The germline gives CDR1 SGHTA, CDR2 FQGNSA. TCRdb re-derived calls from the 5' RACE reads in MiXCR, one entry per CDR3 protein. The data contain about 470,000 distinct CDR3 sequences, around 24% of them singletons. Worth noting for this clonotype: Antigen specificity is unknown.

The sample also formed part of further work on T cells expressing NK-cell markers. Per that study: Dominance of the CD3+CD56-NKG2C+ fraction by these clonotypes also held in several donors. Specificity for HCMV among expanded NKG2C+ T cell clones was not established.

The V call is TRBV7-2, the J call TRBJ2-1, with D possibly matching TRBD2 (6 bases). This TCR was recovered from a woman younger than 30 in good health. The sample taken for sequencing was CD4+ T cells sorted from blood. In DNA form, the CDR3 reads TGTGCCAGCAGCCCTAGCGTGAGTGTATCCTACAATGAGCAGTTCTTC. Encoded protein: CASSPSVSVSYNEQFF.